A selection of T cell receptor beta chains follows, all from one sample in a study of siplizumab effects on memory and regulatory T cells. Measured with immunoSEQ multiplex PCR; TCRdb has only the in-frame clones, and not every one. The repertoire holds 20,000 or so clones, with about 45% as singletons. What these receptors recognize is not known. Sequencing used CFSE-low (dividing) CD4+ T cells sorted from an allogeneic mixed lymphocyte reaction. The receptors were gathered from a human donor in good health; the cells came from an allogeneic mixed lymphocyte reaction. Some clones in this sample may be carry-over from other donors' samples. CDR3s include the opening cysteine and the closing phenylalanine or tryptophan. A D gene is named only where the DNA matches it firmly. Rows may omit the clone size; those that give it use once, few, many or a size class.

clone_size,d_call,j_call,v_call,cdr3_nt,cdr3_aa
.,.,TRBJ1-5,TRBV5-4,TGTGCCAGCAGCTTGGGGGGAACTAGCAATCAGCCCCAGCATTTT,CASSLGGTSNQPQHF
.,.,TRBJ1-3,TRBV7-9,TGTGCCAGCACCGGGGGACTATACGGAAACACCATATATTTT,CASTGGLYGNTIYF
medium-sized,.,TRBJ1-2,TRBV4-1,TGCGCCAGCAGCCAAGGACAGTATGGCTACACCTTC,CASSQGQYGYTF
.,.,TRBJ1-1,TRBV7-9,TGTGCCAGCAGCCTAGCCGGTGAAGCTTTCTTT,CASSLAGEAFF
.,.,TRBJ2-7,TRBV10-3,TGTGCCATCAGGGACAGTAACTACGAGCAGTACTTC,CAIRDSNYEQYF
.,.,TRBJ1-1,TRBV10-3,TGTGCCATCACCCCCGGACGGGGAAACACTGAAGCTTTCTTT,CAITPGRGNTEAFF
.,TRBD2,TRBJ2-7,TRBV27,TGTGCCAGCAGCCGATTTGGACTAGCGGGACCCTACTACGAGCAGTACTTC,CASSRFGLAGPYYEQYF
few,TRBD1,TRBJ1-1,TRBV2,TGTGCCAGAAGACTGGCGGACAGGGGGCGGAACACTGAAGCTTTCTTT,CARRLADRGRNTEAFF
.,.,TRBJ1-1,TRBV5-1,TGCGCCAGCAGCCAAGGGCTGAACACTGAAGCTTTCTTT,CASSQGLNTEAFF
.,.,TRBJ2-2,TRBV19,TGTGCCAGTAAAATACGGCAGAACACCGGGGAGCTGTTTTTT,CASKIRQNTGELFF
medium-sized,.,TRBJ1-1,TRBV7-2,TGTGCCAGCAGCTTTACCCCAGGGATCACTGAAGCTTTCTTT,CASSFTPGITEAFF
few,TRBD1,TRBJ2-7,TRBV27,TGTGCCAGCAGTGCAACAGGGGCCCTGACCTACGAGCAGTACTTC,CASSATGALTYEQYF
once,.,TRBJ2-1,TRBV6-5,TGTGCCAGCAGTAGCCGACAGGGAGGCTACAATGAGCAGTTCTTC,CASSSRQGGYNEQFF
.,.,TRBJ2-2,TRBV18,TGTGCCAGCTCACCCATTTTTGGGGGGTCGAACACCGGGGAGCTGTTTTTT,CASSPIFGGSNTGELFF
.,.,TRBJ2-7,TRBV5-3,TGTGCCAGCAGCTTTCCCTCACGGGAGCAGTACTTC,CASSFPSREQYF
few,TRBD2,TRBJ2-1,TRBV6-5,TGTGCCAGCAGCCCGAGACTAGCCAATGAGCAGTTCTTC,CASSPRLANEQFF
few,TRBD2,TRBJ2-1,TRBV5-1,TGCGCCAGCAGCTCGTCAGCGGGACCGTGGCAGTTCTTC,CASSSSAGPWQFF